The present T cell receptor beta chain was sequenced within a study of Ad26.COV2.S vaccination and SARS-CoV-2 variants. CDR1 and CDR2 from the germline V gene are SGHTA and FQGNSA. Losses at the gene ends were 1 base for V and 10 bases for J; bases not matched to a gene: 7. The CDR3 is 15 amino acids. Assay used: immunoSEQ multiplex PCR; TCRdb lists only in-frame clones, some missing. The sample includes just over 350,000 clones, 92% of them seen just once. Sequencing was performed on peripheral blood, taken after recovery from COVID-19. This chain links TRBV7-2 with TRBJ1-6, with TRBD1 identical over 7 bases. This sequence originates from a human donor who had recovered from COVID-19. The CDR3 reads CASSLDRGRRSPLHF. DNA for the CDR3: TGTGCCAGCAGCTTAGACAGGGGACGGCGGTCACCCCTCCACTTT.